This passage covers 15 T cell receptor beta chains from one sample sequenced in a study of blood T cells in healthy people across ages (dated by TCRdb to the mid-2010s). Library preparation used 5' RACE. Reads for this sample came from an Illumina HiSeq 2500. A second PCR of roughly 6 to 12 cycles was performed with a sample-barcoded 5' primer and a J-beta primer mix. The public reads were quality trimmed at Q25 with fastp and then assembled into clones with MiXCR by TCRdb, keeping productive beta chains. Each CDR3 protein gets just one entry, which takes the most common genes and DNA from the rows behind it. For this sample the table gives hundreds of thousands of distinct CDR3 sequences, of which more than 20% were detected only once. More than 3% of the sample is taken by the ten largest. The specimen was blood. All receptors come from a man in his sixties or seventies in good health.

About this clonotype: At one end, the junction sequence differs from germline, possibly due to a read error. The CDR3 protein is CSARELGKVMISYEQYF. The CDR3 nucleotides read TGCAGTGCCAGAGAGCTGGGGAAGGTGATGATCTCCTACGAACAGTACTTC. The V and J genes are TRBV20-1 and TRBJ2-5; D is unclear. Germline values: CDR1 DFQATT, CDR2 SNEGSKA (reference sequence). The CDR3 contains 17 residues.

This clonotype was seen more than once but under ten times. The CDR3 loop reads CASSPEGSGQKTYF. In DNA, the CDR3 is TGTGCCAGCAGCCCGGAGGGTAGCGGCCAGAAGACGTACTTC. The chain recombines TRBV12-3 or TRBV12-4 with TRBJ2-7; D may be TRBD2 (6 bases). Between the trimmed V and J ends, which lost 6 bases and 12 bases, there was a span of 24 bases. This CDR3 contains 14 residues.

The rearrangement joins TRBV7-2 to TRBJ2-1, with D unclear. V was cut by 5 bases and J by 2 bases, with 16 bases left in between. Per the germline V gene, CDR1 is SGHTA and CDR2 is FQGNSA. The CDR3 loop spans 16 amino acids. This CDR3 reads CASSASKAPPYNEQFF. CDR3 nucleotide sequence: TGTGCCAGCAGCGCCTCCAAAGCCCCCCCCTACAATGAGCAGTTCTTC.

The V call is TRBV6-1, the J call TRBJ1-2; the match to TRBD1 covers 7 bases. The CDR3 is made up of 14 amino acids. The junction had 9 bases not matched to a gene; V was cut back by 9 bases and J by 2 bases. Germline V lookup: CDR1 MNHNS, CDR2 SASEGT. The CDR3: CASEGRGINYGYTF. CDR3 DNA sequence: TGTGCCAGTGAGGGCAGGGGGATCAACTATGGCTACACCTTC.

This clonotype was counted only a few times. The rearrangement joins TRBV3-1 to TRBJ2-7; 10 positions match TRBD1. The ends lost 0 bases at V and 3 bases at J; junction bases unmatched: 5. CDR3 length: 16 amino acids. In germline, CDR1 is LGHDT, CDR2 YNNKEL (reference sequence). CDR3 sequence (DNA): TGTGCCAGCAGCCAAGACCAGGGGGACAGGGGCTACGAGCAGTACTTC. It translates to CASSQDQGDRGYEQYF.

The genes are TRBV6-2 or TRBV6-3 and TRBJ2-7, with no clear D. CDR3 length: 14 amino acids. V was shortened by 2 bases and J by 3 bases, with 11 bases between the two germline ends. Looked up from germline, CDR1 is MNHEY and CDR2 is SVGEGT. The CDR3 coding sequence is TGTGCCAGCAGTTACGCTACTGGATTCTACGAGCAGTACTTC. Its protein product is CASSYATGFYEQYF.

This chain uses TRBV3-1 with TRBJ2-7; D remains ambiguous. The CDR3 has 12 residues. Germline CDR1 LGHDT, CDR2 YNNKEL (reference sequence). Trimming shortened V by 0 bases and J by 8 bases, and 8 bases separated the two germline ends. CDR3 protein: CASSQDEEKQYF. The CDR3 DNA is TGTGCCAGCAGCCAAGATGAAGAAAAGCAGTACTTC.

This clonotype turned up a few times. The chain is built from TRBV28 and TRBJ2-1; 7 nucleotides agree with TRBD2. Trimming at V came to 7 bases and at J to 0 bases, leaving 6 bases not matched to a gene. CDR1 and CDR2 from the germline V gene are MDHEN and SYDVKM. This CDR3 comprises 15 residues. CDR3 amino acids: CASKVSGGSYNEQFF. The CDR3 DNA sequence: TGTGCCAGCAAGGTTTCGGGAGGCTCCTACAATGAGCAGTTCTTC.

This clonotype was recorded at least ten times. The J gene is TRBJ2-1, the V gene TRBV4-1; D not certain. CDR3 length equals 14 residues. Trimming took 0 bases from V and 5 from J, leaving 8 bases between them. Germline CDR1 MGHRA, CDR2 YSYEKL. CDR3 nucleotide sequence: TGCGCCAGCAGCCAAGAGGGTAACGACAATGAGCAGTTCTTC. Amino acid sequence: CASSQEGNDNEQFF.

This chain uses TRBV7-8 with TRBJ2-3; D could derive from TRBD1 or TRBD2 (5 bases each). The CDR3 sequence is 14 residues long. Germline CDR1 reads SGHVS; CDR2 reads FQNEAQ. Between the trimmed V and J ends, which lost 1 base and 4 bases, there was a span of 9 bases. This CDR3 is CASSLVGAPDTQYF. The CDR3 bases are TGTGCCAGCAGCTTAGTCGGGGCGCCAGATACGCAGTATTTT.

In its sample, this clonotype was seen a few times. A read error may account for a junction end that differs from germline. V usage is TRBV3-1 and J usage is TRBJ2-7; possible D gene TRBD1, 5 bases. The CDR3 is 14 amino acids. The germline V gene encodes CDR1 LGHDT and CDR2 YNNKEL (reference sequence). This CDR3 reads CASSQGSSSYEQYF. CDR3 DNA sequence: TGCGCCAGCAGCCAGGGTAGCTCCTCCTACGAGCAGTACTTC.

CDR3 residues: CASSEAPRPTNEKLFF. In nucleotides, the CDR3 is TGTGCCAGCAGTGAAGCGCCGAGGCCAACTAATGAAAAACTGTTTTTT. J is TRBJ1-4 and V is TRBV6-1; D not certain. The germline V and J ends were trimmed by 0 bases and 0 bases, with 8 bases remaining between them. The CDR3 totals 16 residues. Germline V gene data show CDR1 as MNHNS and CDR2 as SASEGT.

The rearrangement links TRBV10-3 to TRBJ2-1, with D perhaps TRBD2 (6 bases). Trimming stripped 4 bases from V and 0 bases from J, with 10 bases between. Germline V gene sequence: CDR1 ENHRY, CDR2 SYGVKD. The CDR3 consists of 15 residues. This CDR3 is CAISGGLSSYNEQFF. Written as DNA, the CDR3 is TGTGCCATCAGTGGGGGACTCAGCTCCTACAATGAGCAGTTCTTC.

The sample holds a few counts of this clonotype. CDR3 sequence reads: CASSLTTYQETQYF. The CDR3 nucleotides are TGTGCCAGCAGCTTGACCACGTACCAAGAGACCCAGTACTTC. The chain carries TRBV7-2 and TRBJ2-5; no definite D call. From germline, CDR1 is SGHTA and CDR2 FQGNSA. Trimming pared 3 bases from V and 0 bases from J, leaving 8 bases between. The CDR3 contains 14 residues.

The chain recombines TRBV28 with TRBJ1-1, with D maybe TRBD1 (5 bases). Germline V lookup: CDR1 MDHEN, CDR2 SYDVKM. The CDR3 has 15 residues. The V and J ends lost 5 bases and 1 base respectively, with 14 bases between them. The CDR3 protein is CASSASGTKNTEAFF. CDR3 DNA sequence: TGTGCCAGCAGTGCATCCGGGACTAAGAACACTGAAGCTTTCTTT.